This T cell receptor beta chain was captured by sequencing in a study of cytomegalovirus exposure and HLA in healthy donors. As for the study in general: Genotyping showed about 80% of approximately 430 donors falling in the Caucasian-associated ancestry cluster.

This CDR3 contains 14 residues. The germline V and J ends were trimmed by 4 bases and 2 bases, with 10 bases remaining between them. Germline V gene lookup returns CDR1 SGDLS and CDR2 YYNGEE. Use of 60 Vbeta and 13 Jbeta primers characterized the PCR. Profiled with immunoSEQ multiplex PCR; TCRdb holds only in-frame clones, not every one. Of around 100,000 clones listed, about 81% were seen once; the top ten hold under 2.5%. The sequenced sample was PBMCs. The chain employs TRBV9 and TRBJ1-3; a possible D gene is TRBD1 (5 bases). This receptor was obtained from a man younger than 35 in good health and CMV-seronegative. CDR3 region: CASSPGTAGNTIYF. For the CDR3, the DNA is TGTGCCAGCAGCCCTGGGACTGCTGGAAACACCATATATTTT.